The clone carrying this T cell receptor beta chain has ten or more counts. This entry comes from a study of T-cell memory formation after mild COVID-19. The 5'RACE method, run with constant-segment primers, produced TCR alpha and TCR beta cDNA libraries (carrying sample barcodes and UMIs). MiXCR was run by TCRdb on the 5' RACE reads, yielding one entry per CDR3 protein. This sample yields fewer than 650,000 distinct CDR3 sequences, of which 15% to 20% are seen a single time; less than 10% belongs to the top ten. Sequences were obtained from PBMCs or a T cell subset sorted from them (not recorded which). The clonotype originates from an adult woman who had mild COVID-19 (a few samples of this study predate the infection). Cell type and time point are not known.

CDR3 sequence reads: CASSFVSRTGRTEAFF. In DNA, the CDR3 is TGTGCCAGCAGCTTTGTCTCTAGGACAGGGCGAACTGAAGCTTTCTTT. The rearrangement joins TRBV7-8 to TRBJ1-1; 8 positions match TRBD1. CDR3 length equals 16 residues. Germline-derived CDR1 and CDR2 are SGHVS and FQNEAQ. V gave up 3 bases and J gave up 5 bases; unmatched junction bases: 11.